The clone carrying this TCR beta chain was seen at least ten times. Its matching antigen is unknown. This sample stems from a study of T cells in Graves' hyperthyroidism and ophthalmopathy. Study findings and constraints: Separating ophthalmopathy from stable hyperthyroidism was achieved by a 13 V-J model.

V dropped 0 bases and J dropped 1; count of bases not matched to a gene: 2. Germline V gene data show CDR1 as SGHKS and CDR2 as YYEKEE (reference sequence). This CDR3 has 16 residues. Amplified TCR beta CDR3 regions came from RNA transcripts. TCR CDR3 underwent first-round RT-PCR with the HTBI primer set. In TCRdb, the multiplex PCR reads were re-called with MiXCR into one record per CDR3 protein. The data contain roughly 560,000 distinct CDR3 sequences, about 14% of them singletons. Diagnostic decisions used clinical symptoms, serum thyroxine and TRAb, thyroid ultrasound and orbital computed tomography. An approximately 10 ml volume of fresh peripheral blood provided the PBMCs.

The chain has TRBV5-5 and TRBJ1-3; TRBD1 agrees at 9 bases. Sample: blood. This TCR came from a middle-aged woman with Graves' ophthalmopathy. CDR3 sequence: CASSLAGQGSGNTIYF. The CDR3 DNA follows: TGTGCCAGCAGCTTGGCGGGACAGGGTTCTGGAAACACCATATATTTT.